Each of the 5 T cell receptor beta chains below was sequenced from the same sample in a study of vaccination effects on CD4 cells after COVID-19. TCRdb's copy holds only in-frame clones and misses some; the assay was immunoSEQ multiplex PCR. Of about 58,000 clones listed, 65% to 80% are singletons. An approximately ten-day culture period preceded the isolation of CD4+ T cells. These receptors have no identified antigens. This specimen consisted of CD4+ T cells from PBMCs cultured without peptide, obtained before COVID-19 vaccination. These receptors were collected from a human donor who received a COVID-19 vaccine.

The chain combines TRBV7-3 with TRBJ1-1; the D gene is possibly TRBD1 (6 bases). The V end lost 6 bases, the J end lost 5 bases, and 19 bases lay between the germline ends. Per the germline V gene, CDR1 is SGHTA and CDR2 is FQGTGA. The CDR3 has 15 residues. The CDR3 bases are TGTGCCAGCAGGGCCAAGGGGACAATTCCGACTGAAGCTTTCTTT. Its translation: CASRAKGTIPTEAFF.

The V and J genes are TRBV10-3 and TRBJ2-7; D is uncertain. The CDR3 length is 14 residues. CDR1 is ENHRY and CDR2 is SYGVKD in the germline V gene. The V end lost 2 bases, the J end lost 0 bases, and 8 bases lay between the germline ends. The CDR3 spells CAISEGQGSYEQYV. The CDR3 DNA follows: TGTGCCATCAGTGAGGGCCAAGGCTCCTACGAGCAGTACGTC.

The rearrangement links TRBV5-1 to TRBJ2-3; D is possibly TRBD1 (5 bases). The V gene lost 0 bases and the J gene lost 1 base, with 9 bases spanning the gap. Germline lookup yields CDR1 SGHRS and CDR2 YFSETQ. There are 15 residues in the CDR3. CDR3 in DNA: TGCGCCAGCAGCTTGGGGGGCGATGGCACAGATACGCAGTATTTT. It yields the protein CASSLGGDGTDTQYF.

The chain joins TRBV24-1 to TRBJ1-2, with a weak D call TRBD1 (6 bases). This CDR3 is 16 amino acids long. CDR1 and CDR2 from the germline V gene are KGHDR and SFDVKD. V lost 0 bases, J lost 0 bases, and 10 bases lay in between. The CDR3: CATSDLQGKPNYGYTF. In DNA form, the CDR3 reads TGTGCCACCAGTGATTTGCAGGGGAAACCTAACTATGGCTACACCTTC.

This rearrangement joins TRBV24-1 to TRBJ2-2; a possible D gene is TRBD1 (5 bases). The CDR3 runs 16 residues. Germline V gene data show CDR1 as KGHDR and CDR2 as SFDVKD. V was pared by 4 bases and J by 2 bases, with 13 bases between. Written as DNA, the CDR3 is TGTGCCACCAGTGACCGTGACAGCCCCAACACCGGGGAGCTGTTTTTT. Encoded protein: CATSDRDSPNTGELFF.